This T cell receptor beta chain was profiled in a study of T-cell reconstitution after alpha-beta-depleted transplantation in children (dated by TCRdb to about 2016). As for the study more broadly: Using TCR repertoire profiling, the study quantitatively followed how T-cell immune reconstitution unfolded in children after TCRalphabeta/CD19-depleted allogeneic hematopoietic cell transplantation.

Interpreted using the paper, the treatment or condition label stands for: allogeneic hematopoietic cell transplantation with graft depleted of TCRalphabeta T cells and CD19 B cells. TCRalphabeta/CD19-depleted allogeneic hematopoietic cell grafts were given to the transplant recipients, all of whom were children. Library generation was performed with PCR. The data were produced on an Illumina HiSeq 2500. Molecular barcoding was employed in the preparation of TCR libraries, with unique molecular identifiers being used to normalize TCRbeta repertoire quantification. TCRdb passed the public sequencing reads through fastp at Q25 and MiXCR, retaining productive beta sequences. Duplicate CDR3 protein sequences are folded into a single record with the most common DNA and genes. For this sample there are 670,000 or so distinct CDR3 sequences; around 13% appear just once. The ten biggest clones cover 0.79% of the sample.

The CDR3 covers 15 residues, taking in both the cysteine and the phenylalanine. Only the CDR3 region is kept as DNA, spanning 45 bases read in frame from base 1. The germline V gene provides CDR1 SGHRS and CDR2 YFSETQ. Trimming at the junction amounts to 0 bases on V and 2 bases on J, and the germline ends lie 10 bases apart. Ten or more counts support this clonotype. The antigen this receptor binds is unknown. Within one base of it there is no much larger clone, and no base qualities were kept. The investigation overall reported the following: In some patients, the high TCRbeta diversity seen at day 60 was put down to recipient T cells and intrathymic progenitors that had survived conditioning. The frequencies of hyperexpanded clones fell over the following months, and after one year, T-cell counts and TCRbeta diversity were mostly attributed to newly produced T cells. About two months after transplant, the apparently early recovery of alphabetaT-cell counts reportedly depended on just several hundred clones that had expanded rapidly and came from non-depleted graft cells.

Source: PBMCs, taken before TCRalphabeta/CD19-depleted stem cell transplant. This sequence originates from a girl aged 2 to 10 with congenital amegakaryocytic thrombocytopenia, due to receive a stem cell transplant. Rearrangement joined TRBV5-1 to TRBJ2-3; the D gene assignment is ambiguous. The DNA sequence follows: TGCGCCAGCAGCTTGGCTTGGCAGAACACAGATACGCAGTATTTT. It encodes CASSLAWQNTDTQYF.